The entry below describes one T cell receptor (beta chain). The germline CDR1 and CDR2 sequences are MNHEY and SMNVEV (reference sequence). Losses at the gene ends were 6 bases for V and 5 bases for J; bases not matched to a gene: 8. The CDR3 consists of 14 residues. This sample stems from a study of blood T cell repertoires in COVID-19. Study-wide background: The samples span acute and convalescent COVID-19 from the United States, Italy and Spain. The cDNA or gDNA used as material had been derived from T cells, B-cell-depleted T cells, or PBMCs.

Enrollees, roughly 18 to 95 years old, lived in approximately 25 US areas. Authors' methods: Scientists estimated how many nucleated cells there were by amplifying reference gene primers. Some clones are missing from TCRdb's copy, which holds only in-frame ones; the method was immunoSEQ multiplex PCR. For V, J and clone size, that table is used; D and trimming come from the DNA. The sample carries 250,000 to 300,000 clones, around 90% recorded once. The sequence derives from a woman in her thirties or forties with acute COVID-19. Sequenced input: PBMCs or T cells enriched from blood (not recorded which). This chain links TRBV27 with TRBJ1-1; the match to TRBD1 covers 8 bases. The CDR3 nucleotides read TGTGCCAGCAGCAAGGACAGGGCGGGGACTGAAGCTTTCTTT. It translates to CASSKDRAGTEAFF.